Following are 24 T cell receptor beta chains from one sample sequenced in a study of T cell responses to AZD1222 COVID-19 vaccine. Assay: immunoSEQ multiplex PCR; the TCRdb copy retains only in-frame clones and omits some. The sample carries some 100,000 clones, roughly 89% recorded once. The sample in question was peripheral blood, obtained on day 0 of AZD1222 vaccination. These TCRs come from an adult in good health.

The rearrangement joins TRBV19 to TRBJ2-1; 13 bases are a match to TRBD2. V shed 3 bases and J 4 bases; nucleotides not matched to a gene: 12. The CDR3 is 19 amino acids. CDR1 is LNHDA, CDR2 SQIVND, per germline (reference sequence). CDR3 loop: CASSIWTGPGLAGYNEQFF. CDR3 DNA sequence: TGTGCCAGTAGTATTTGGACAGGCCCGGGACTAGCGGGGTACAATGAGCAGTTCTTC.

The chain uses TRBV2 and TRBJ2-1, with 7 bases identical to TRBD2. Per the germline V gene, CDR1 is SNHLY and CDR2 is FYNNEI. The CDR3 consists of 14 residues. Trimming took 7 bases from V and 8 from J; bases not matched to a gene: 11. Here the CDR3 DNA reads TGTGCCAGCATCCAAGTCGGGGGGTTGGATGAGCAGTTCTTC. Amino acid sequence: CASIQVGGLDEQFF.

J is TRBJ2-5 and V is TRBV6-2 or TRBV6-3, with 9 bases that match TRBD1. Losses at the gene ends were 2 bases for V and 5 bases for J; bases not matched to a gene: 12. The CDR3 totals 17 residues. Germline loops: CDR1 MNHEY, CDR2 SVGEGT. The chain's CDR3 is CASSYGFGQGMMETQYF. The CDR3 DNA sequence: TGTGCCAGCAGTTACGGGTTTGGACAGGGGATGATGGAGACCCAGTACTTC.

This chain connects TRBV3-1 (or the pseudogene TRBV3-2) to TRBJ2-3; D might be TRBD2 (6 bases). Germline values: CDR1 LGHDT, CDR2 YNNKEL (reference sequence). Trimming took 0 bases from V and 3 from J, leaving 13 bases between them. The CDR3 runs to 16 residues. CDR3 sequence reads: CASSQDWGRSTDTQYF. The CDR3 DNA reads TGTGCCAGCAGCCAAGATTGGGGGAGGTCAACAGATACGCAGTATTTT.

CDR3 bases: TGTGCCATCAGCAGACTAGCGGCAACAGATACGCAGTATTTT. As protein: CAISRLAATDTQYF. This chain joins TRBV10-3 and TRBJ2-3; 9 bases are shared with TRBD2. The germline CDR1 and CDR2 sequences are ENHRY and SYGVKD. Trimming at V came to 6 bases and at J to 3 bases, leaving 4 bases not matched to a gene. The CDR3 runs 14 residues.

The CDR3 sequence: CASSVPLAGNTIYF. The DNA of the CDR3 is TGTGCCAGCAGCGTCCCTTTGGCTGGAAACACCATATATTTT. The J gene is TRBJ1-3, the V gene TRBV9; no definite D call. The germline V and J ends were trimmed by 2 bases and 2 bases, with 8 bases remaining between them. CDR3 length equals 14 residues. Germline CDR1 SGDLS, CDR2 YYNGEE.

This chain joins TRBV2 and TRBJ2-7; D may be TRBD1 (6 bases). Germline V gene lookup returns CDR1 SNHLY and CDR2 FYNNEI. The CDR3 covers 13 residues. The V end lost 5 bases, the J end lost 4 bases, and 12 bases lay between the germline ends. The CDR3 is CASSRDNGYEQYF. CDR3 nucleotides: TGTGCCAGCAGTCGGGACAACGGATACGAGCAGTACTTC. Together with reference TRBV2 and TRBJ2-7, the CDR3 gives the full variable domain: EPEVTQTPSHQVTQMGQEVILRCVPISNHLYFYWYRQILGQKVEFLVSFYNNEISEKSEIFDDQFSVERPDGSNFTLKIRSTKLEDSAMYFCASSRDNGYEQYFGPGTRLTVT.

Details on this clone: One junction end does not reproduce the germline sequence, and a read error may be involved. This chain uses TRBV5-4 with TRBJ2-6, with D possibly being TRBD2 (6 bases). In germline, CDR1 is SGHNT, CDR2 YYREEE (reference sequence). The CDR3 runs to 17 residues. Written as DNA, the CDR3 is TGTGCCAACAGCTTGGCGGGACCGTACTCTGGGGCCAACGTCCTGACTTTC. It encodes CANSLAGPYSGANVLTF.

The chain joins TRBV18 to TRBJ2-4; possible D gene TRBD1, 5 bases. CDR1 and CDR2 (germline): KGHSH, LQKENI. V lost 0 bases, J lost 3 bases, and 12 bases lay in between. This CDR3 is built from 16 residues. The CDR3, as DNA: TGTGCCAGCTCACCACCATGGGGCTTGGGCAAAAACATTCAGTACTTC. It yields the protein CASSPPWGLGKNIQYF.

The rearrangement uses TRBV7-9 and TRBJ1-5; D not resolved. Trimming took off 4 bases at V and 3 bases at J, with 10 bases between the two ends. The CDR3 has 14 amino acids. CDR1 is SEHNR and CDR2 is FQNEAQ in the germline V gene (reference sequence). CDR3 sequence: CASSSVSYNQPQHF. In nucleotides, the CDR3 is TGTGCCAGCAGCTCGGTATCTTACAATCAGCCCCAGCATTTT.

The V and J genes are TRBV10-3 and TRBJ1-6; possible D gene TRBD1, 5 bases. Trimming shortened V by 6 bases and J by 12 bases, and 18 bases separated the two germline ends. The CDR3 is made up of 14 amino acids. CDR1 is ENHRY and CDR2 is SYGVKD in the germline V gene. CDR3 region: CAISSGTDAIPLHF. CDR3 sequence (DNA): TGTGCCATCAGCTCCGGGACGGACGCAATACCCCTCCACTTT.

The chain uses TRBV19 and TRBJ2-7, with D perhaps given as TRBD1 or TRBD2 (5 bases each). The germline V and J ends were trimmed by 5 bases and 6 bases, with 14 bases remaining between them. Germline-derived CDR1 and CDR2 are LNHDA and SQIVND (reference sequence). The CDR3 consists of 13 residues. The CDR3 is CASSVRGPGEQYF. CDR3 DNA sequence: TGTGCCAGTAGTGTAAGGGGACCCGGCGAGCAGTACTTC.

The chain uses TRBV11-3 and TRBJ2-7, with no clear D. The germline V and J ends were trimmed by 0 bases and 7 bases, with 7 bases remaining between them. From germline, CDR1 is SGHNT and CDR2 YENEEA. The CDR3 is 12 amino acids. CDR3 in amino acids: CASSLDGREQYF. As DNA, the CDR3 is TGTGCCAGCAGCTTAGATGGTCGAGAGCAGTACTTC.

Of note for this clone: Within the sample, other DNA sequences also encode this same CDR3. The chain uses TRBV29-1 and TRBJ1-1; D is perhaps TRBD1 (6 bases). Germline V gives CDR1 SQVTM, CDR2 ANQGSEA. V was pared by 4 bases and J by 4 bases, with 10 bases between. The CDR3 consists of 12 residues. The CDR3 nucleotides read TGCAGCGTTGGGGGAGGGGGCACTGAAGCTTTCTTT. This gives the protein CSVGGGGTEAFF.

This rearrangement joins TRBV21-1 to TRBJ2-7; the DNA was not compared with TRBD2, the D call given in the table. TRBV21-1 is marked as a pseudogene. This CDR3 spans 18 amino acids. Written as DNA, the CDR3 is TGTGCCAGCAGCAAGCACAGGGGATCAACTAGCGGGTTCTACGAGCAGTACTTC. Residues: CASSKHRGSTSGFYEQYF.

The chain recombines TRBV11-3 with TRBJ2-1; 7 nucleotides match TRBD2. J lost 3 bases, V lost 5 bases, and 4 bases had no gene match. This CDR3 contains 14 residues. CDR1 SGHNT and CDR2 YENEEA come from the germline V gene. In DNA form, the CDR3 reads TGTGCCAGCAGCCCGGCTAGCGGCTACAATGAGCAGTTCTTC. It translates to CASSPASGYNEQFF.

The chain recombines TRBV4-2 with TRBJ2-2; perhaps TRBD1 as D (5 bases). The V end lost 5 bases, the J end lost 3 bases, and 7 bases lay between the germline ends. The germline V gene has CDR1 LGHNA and CDR2 YNFKEQ. The CDR3 is 13 residues long. The CDR3 region is CASSKQDTGELFF. As DNA, the CDR3 is TGTGCCAGCAGCAAACAGGACACCGGGGAGCTGTTTTTT.

The count of this clone is one. CDR3 residues: CASSPGTGYSPLHF. In DNA, the CDR3 is TGTGCCAGCAGCCCTGGGACAGGGTACTCACCCCTCCACTTT. The chain carries TRBV7-8 and TRBJ1-6, with 9 bases lining up with TRBD1. CDR1 is SGHVS and CDR2 is FQNEAQ in the germline V gene. V was clipped by 5 bases and J by 10 bases; unmatched bases: 6. CDR3 size: 14 residues.

The chain is built from TRBV5-1 and TRBJ2-1, with 7 bases that match TRBD2. The germline gives CDR1 SGHRS, CDR2 YFSETQ. CDR3 length: 15 amino acids. Trimming at V came to 4 bases and at J to 0 bases, leaving 4 bases not matched to a gene. The CDR3 spells CASSLAESSYNEQFF. CDR3 DNA: TGCGCCAGCAGCCTAGCGGAGAGCTCCTACAATGAGCAGTTCTTC.

The rearrangement joins TRBV5-4 to TRBJ2-3; TRBD2 agrees at 7 bases. The V gene's germline CDR1 is SGHNT and CDR2 YYREEE (reference sequence). CDR3 size: 15 residues. V shed 0 bases and J 6 bases; nucleotides not matched to a gene: 7. The DNA for the CDR3 is TGTGCCAGCAGCTTGGGTGGGAGGGCCGAGGATACGCAGTATTTT. This sequence encodes CASSLGGRAEDTQYF.

The chain recombines TRBV2 with TRBJ1-5, with 7 bases identical to TRBD1. The junction had 6 bases not matched to a gene; V was cut back by 5 bases and J by 2 bases. There are 15 residues in the CDR3. Per the germline V gene, CDR1 is SNHLY and CDR2 is FYNNEI. The CDR3 coding sequence is TGTGCCAGCAGTCGGGACAGTGCCGGCAATCAGCCCCAGCATTTT. Translation gives CASSRDSAGNQPQHF.

J is TRBJ1-4 and V is TRBV18; D possibly corresponds to TRBD1 (5 bases). Germline lookup yields CDR1 KGHSH and CDR2 LQKENI. The CDR3 extends over 16 amino acids. Deletions cut 3 bases from V and 0 bases from J, with 11 bases between. CDR3 bases: TGTGCCAGCTCACCCGGGACGGATGCAACTAATGAAAAACTGTTTTTT. Amino acid sequence: CASSPGTDATNEKLFF. Full variable domain (outside the CDR3, taken from reference TRBV18 and TRBJ1-4): NAGVMQNPRHLVRRRGQEARLRCSPMKGHSHVYWYRQLPEEGLKFMVYLQKENIIDESGMPKERFSAEFPKEGPSILRIQQVVRGDSAAYFCASSPGTDATNEKLFFGSGTQLSVL.

The V gene is TRBV9, the J gene TRBJ2-1; the match to TRBD2 covers 7 bases. Germline V gene sequence: CDR1 SGDLS, CDR2 YYNGEE. The CDR3 loop spans 17 amino acids. V shed 2 bases, J shed 3 bases, and the junction held 11 bases outside the gene matches. Here the CDR3 DNA reads TGTGCCAGCAGCGTCCGTTTCTTTAGCGGGTACTACAATGAGCAGTTCTTC. This encodes CASSVRFFSGYYNEQFF.

This clone was seen only a few times. The chain uses TRBV28 and TRBJ2-1, with TRBD2 identical over 11 bases. Looked up from germline, CDR1 is MDHEN and CDR2 is SYDVKM. V lost 5 bases to trimming and J lost 0 bases; unmatched junction nucleotides: 9. The CDR3 contains 18 residues. The CDR3 DNA reads as TGTGCCAGCAGTCCACTAGCGGGAGAGGGAGGCTCCTACAATGAGCAGTTCTTC. This sequence encodes CASSPLAGEGGSYNEQFF.